Sequencing of this T cell receptor beta chain was carried out in a study of blood T cells in healthy people across ages. Each sample yielded at least 6 million isolated PBMCs. It was with a sample-barcoded 5' primer and a J-beta primer mix that a second PCR of roughly 6 to 12 cycles was run. Carrying 12 random nucleotides, a template-switch adaptor labeled each individual cDNA molecule. TCRdb reprocessed the 5' RACE reads with MiXCR, giving one entry per CDR3 protein. Of some 860,000 distinct CDR3 sequences listed, 45% to 70% are singletons. Worth noting for this clonotype: What it binds is not known. The junction differs from germline at one of its ends, possibly a read error.

Whole-study results and caveats: Diversity was higher, and naive CD4+ cells more numerous, in long-lived donors than in aged donors.

CDR1 LGHNA and CDR2 YNFKEQ come from the germline V gene. This CDR3 has 14 amino acids. The specimen sequenced was blood. The receptor was derived from a man aged 35-49 years in good health. This chain connects TRBV4-2 to TRBJ2-5; TRBD1 is a possible D gene (6 bases). CDR3 loop: CASSPRTEEEAQYF. DNA of the CDR3: TGTGCCAGCAGCCCACGGACAGAAGAAGAGGCCCAGTACTTC.